This entry features one T cell receptor beta chain sequence. The sample has other DNA sequences that encode this CDR3 too. This record comes from a study of blood T cell repertoires in COVID-19. This CDR3 comprises 13 residues. V was clipped by 0 bases and J by 2 bases, with 5 bases between them. Germline V gene data show CDR1 as LGHDT and CDR2 as YNNKEL (reference sequence). The repertoire was sequenced with immunoSEQ multiplex PCR; TCRdb's copy has only in-frame clones and lacks some. The sample includes approximately 480,000 clones, roughly 89% of them seen just once. The specimen was peripheral blood. This chain connects TRBV3-1 (or the pseudogene TRBV3-2) to TRBJ2-7; D unresolved. The clonotype originates from a man aged 18 to 35 with COVID-19, enrolled during active disease. The CDR3 loop is CASSQDRAYEQYF. The CDR3 DNA sequence: TGTGCCAGCAGCCAAGATCGGGCCTACGAGCAGTACTTC.